This T cell receptor (beta chain) was observed in a study of blood T cell repertoires in COVID-19. Across the whole study: PBMCs, B-cell-depleted T cells, or T cells were the source of the cDNA or gDNA that made up the material.

This clone was recorded only once. One end of the junction does not line up with germline, which may come from a read error. The CDR3 loop spans 15 amino acids. Germline CDR1 SSHAT, CDR2 FNYEAQ (reference sequence). Clones were sequenced by immunoSEQ multiplex PCR, and TCRdb holds only the in-frame ones, with some missing. This sample has about 21,000 clones, with 87% found just once. V usage is TRBV7-7 and J usage is TRBJ2-1; 10 bases are shared with TRBD2. This TCR came from a human donor with active COVID-19. The donor label of this sample is uncertain. Sequences were obtained from peripheral blood. This chain's CDR3 is CASSQAGGAHNEQFF. The CDR3 nucleotides are TGTGCTAGCAGCCAAGCGGGAGGGGCCCACAATGAGCAGTTCTTC.